The 10 T cell receptor beta chains in this list originate from one sample, sequenced in a study of blood T cell repertoires in COVID-19. The table came from immunoSEQ multiplex PCR; TCRdb's copy has only in-frame clones and leaves some out. Of some 260,000 clones listed, approximately 86% are singletons. The sample consisted of peripheral blood. These receptors were collected from a young woman with acute or convalescent COVID-19.

The chain has TRBV9 and TRBJ1-5, with D perhaps matching TRBD1 (5 bases). Germline assignment: CDR1 SGDLS and CDR2 YYNGEE. The CDR3 sequence is 15 residues long. The V end was cut by 4 bases, the J end by 3 bases, with 14 bases between. As DNA, the CDR3 is TGTGCCAGCAGCCCCCGGGGGACGTACAATCAGCCCCAGCATTTT. Translation gives CASSPRGTYNQPQHF.

The genes are TRBV4-3 and TRBJ2-2; no clear D gene. Trimming took 0 bases from V and 5 from J, leaving 7 bases between them. Germline V gene lookup returns CDR1 LGHNA and CDR2 YSLEER. The CDR3 length is 14 residues. The CDR3 nucleotides are TGCGCCAGCAGCCAAGATGGCAGAACCGGGGAGCTGTTTTTT. Its translation: CASSQDGRTGELFF.

V and J are TRBV7-2 and TRBJ1-1; no clear D. Trimming removed 0 bases at V and 1 base at J, with 9 bases between. Germline CDR1 and CDR2: SGHTA and FQGNSA. CDR3 length: 15 residues. DNA of the CDR3: TGTGCCAGCAGCTTAGCGTCAGAGGCGAACACTGAAGCTTTCTTT. The encoded protein is CASSLASEANTEAFF.

Concerning this clone: This CDR3 is also generated by other DNA sequences in the sample. The chain employs TRBV7-2 and TRBJ2-2; no definite D call. Germline V gene lookup returns CDR1 SGHTA and CDR2 FQGNSA. The CDR3 loop spans 13 amino acids. The V and J ends lost 3 bases and 3 bases respectively, with 5 bases between them. Here the CDR3 reads CASSFRYTGELFF. The CDR3 nucleotides read TGTGCCAGCAGCTTTAGATACACCGGGGAGCTGTTTTTT. The full variable domain, rest sourced from reference TRBV7-2 and TRBJ2-2, is GAGVSQSPSNKVTEKGKDVELRCDPISGHTALYWYRQSLGQGLEFLIYFQGNSAPDKSGLPSDRFSAERTGGSVSTLTIQRTQQEDSAVYLCASSFRYTGELFFGEGSRLTVL.

This rearrangement joins TRBV5-4 to TRBJ2-7; D is perhaps TRBD2 (6 bases). This CDR3 is built from 14 residues. V was shortened by 4 bases and J by 2 bases, with 13 bases between the two germline ends. CDR1 and CDR2 (germline): SGHNT, YYREEE (reference sequence). The CDR3 nucleotides read TGTGCCAGCAGCCCAGTAGCGGCCACCTACGAGCAGTACTTC. Translated, it gives CASSPVAATYEQYF. Based on the CDR3 plus reference TRBV5-4 and TRBJ2-7, the full variable domain is ETGVTQSPTHLIKTRGQQVTLRCSSQSGHNTVSWYQQALGQGPQFIFQYYREEENGRGNFPPRFSGLQFPNYSSELNVNALELDDSALYLCASSPVAATYEQYFGPGTRLTVT.

The chain recombines TRBV9 with TRBJ2-3, with TRBD2 matching 11 bases. V was pared by 4 bases and J by 0 bases, with 13 bases of the junction left unmatched. Germline loops: CDR1 SGDLS, CDR2 YYNGEE. The CDR3 sequence is 19 residues long. The CDR3 is CASSPETSGTLGSTDTQYF. CDR3 DNA: TGTGCCAGCAGCCCCGAGACTAGCGGGACCTTAGGGAGCACAGATACGCAGTATTTT.

The chain carries TRBV4-3 and TRBJ1-4, with a weak D call TRBD1 (6 bases). CDR3 length equals 16 residues. Per the germline V gene, CDR1 is LGHNA and CDR2 is YSLEER. The V end lost 5 bases, the J end lost 4 bases, and 17 bases lay between the germline ends. Written as DNA, the CDR3 is TGCGCCAGCAGCAAAGGGGGGGGCTCAGGTAATGAAAAACTGTTTTTT. This sequence encodes CASSKGGGSGNEKLFF.

To note about this clone: The junction does not match germline at one end; this may be a read error. The chain combines TRBV12-3 or TRBV12-4 with TRBJ2-7, with 8 bases that match TRBD2. The CDR3 has 12 residues. The DNA for the CDR3 is TGTGCCAGCAGTTTAGCGCGGGGGGAACTTGACTTC. Translation gives CASSLARGELDF.

Here the CDR3 DNA reads TGTGCCAGCAGCCCCACCTCTGCCAGGGCCGAGCAGTACTTC. This sequence encodes CASSPTSARAEQYF. This sequence joins TRBV7-2 and TRBJ2-7; D is perhaps TRBD1 (5 bases). The CDR3 totals 14 residues. V gave up 5 bases and J gave up 6 bases, with 17 bases separating them. Germline values: CDR1 SGHTA, CDR2 FQGNSA.

The chain combines TRBV4-2 with TRBJ2-3; D is unclear. With 0 bases removed from V and 9 bases from J, the gap between germline ends came to 10 bases. The CDR3 is 13 amino acids. The V gene's germline CDR1 is LGHNA and CDR2 YNFKEQ. For the CDR3, the DNA is TGTGCCAGCAGCCAAGATCTACGGAGCACGCAGTATTTT. Translated, it gives CASSQDLRSTQYF.